The present T cell receptor (beta chain) was sequenced within a study of blood T cell repertoires in COVID-19. As handled by the study authors: Amplification of reference gene primers was used by the study to estimate nucleated cell counts. Some clones are missing from TCRdb's copy, which holds only in-frame ones; the method was immunoSEQ multiplex PCR. V, J and clone size were drawn from that table, and D and trimming were deduced from the DNA. In the table there are some 170,000 clones, approximately 82% of which are singletons. Germline loops: CDR1 LNHDA, CDR2 SQIVND (reference sequence). Trimming removed 6 bases at V and 4 bases at J, with 9 bases between. CDR3 length: 12 residues.

The sequence was obtained from a man over 45 who had recovered from COVID-19. The rearrangement links TRBV19 to TRBJ1-2; no definite D call. The specimen was PBMCs or T cells enriched from blood (not recorded which). This chain's CDR3 is CASSPPRYGYTF. The CDR3 DNA reads TGTGCCAGTAGCCCCCCCCGCTATGGCTACACCTTC.